A selection of T cell receptor beta chains follows, all from one sample in a study of beta chain features in type 1 diabetes. TCRdb keeps only in-frame clones here, not all; method: immunoSEQ multiplex PCR. The sample lists 250,000 to 300,000 clones; roughly 25% were seen once. The specimen was naive CD4+ T cells from blood. The receptor set was obtained from a woman aged 30 to 39 with type 1 diabetes. The CDR3 runs from the conserved cysteine through the conserved F or W. D genes are given only for firm matches. For some rows the clone size is stated as once, few or many, or as a class when expanded; others skip it.

J gene	V gene	D gene	clone size	CDR3 protein	CDR3 DNA
TRBJ2-5	TRBV9	TRBD1	.	CASSALTGERETQYF	TGTGCCAGCAGCGCCCTAACAGGGGAAAGGGAGACCCAGTACTTC
TRBJ2-5	TRBV28	.	few	CASQGHGEETQYF	TGTGCCAGCCAGGGACACGGAGAAGAGACCCAGTACTTC
TRBJ1-2	TRBV27	TRBD1	.	CASTTNLGQGNGYTF	TGTGCCAGCACCACGAATCTGGGACAGGGAAATGGCTACACCTTC
TRBJ2-3	TRBV7-9	.	few	CASSPTGLDTQYF	TGTGCCAGCAGCCCTACAGGGTTAGATACGCAGTATTTT
TRBJ2-1	TRBV9	.	few	CASSVGSTGAEDEQFF	TGTGCCAGCAGCGTAGGATCAACGGGAGCTGAGGATGAGCAGTTCTTC
TRBJ2-2	TRBV18	TRBD1	.	CASSPRQGAGRTGELFF	TGTGCCAGCTCACCACGACAGGGGGCAGGTCGAACCGGGGAGCTGTTTTTT
TRBJ2-7	TRBV15	.	.	CATSGAGFYEQYF	TGTGCCACCAGCGGGGCGGGGTTCTACGAGCAGTACTTC
TRBJ1-2	TRBV6-5	.	.	CASTSRVDYGYTF	TGTGCCAGCACCTCTCGGGTTGACTATGGCTACACCTTC
TRBJ2-3	TRBV6-5	.	.	CASSYYQGRDTQYF	TGTGCCAGCAGTTACTACCAGGGTAGAGATACGCAGTATTTT
TRBJ1-2	TRBV2	.	few	CASFPGGPLGYTF	TGTGCCAGCTTTCCTGGGGGCCCTCTCGGCTACACCTTC
TRBJ2-1	TRBV27	TRBD1	few	CASSPPGQGYNEQFF	TGTGCCAGCAGTCCACCGGGACAGGGCTACAATGAGCAGTTCTTC
TRBJ2-1	TRBV7-2	TRBD2	few	CASSLDSGRALGEQFF	TGTGCCAGCAGCTTAGATAGCGGGAGGGCCTTGGGAGAGCAGTTCTTC
TRBJ2-7	TRBV11-2	.	few	CASSLLEAYEQYF	TGTGCCAGCAGCTTACTGGAGGCCTACGAGCAGTACTTC
TRBJ1-3	TRBV29-1	.	few	CSARTVSGNTIYF	TGCAGCGCGCGGACAGTCTCTGGAAACACCATATATTTT
TRBJ1-2	TRBV7-9	.	.	CASSSRVGGYTF	TGTGCCAGCAGCTCCAGGGTCGGCGGCTACACCTTC
TRBJ2-7	TRBV19	TRBD2	few	CASSMRTSGTTYEQYF	TGTGCCAGTAGTATGCGGACTAGCGGGACCACCTACGAGCAGTACTTC
TRBJ2-2	TRBV28	TRBD1	.	CASRTRDRLSGELFF	TGTGCCAGCAGAACCCGGGACAGGCTTTCCGGGGAGCTGTTTTTT
TRBJ1-2	TRBV28	TRBD1	.	CASSQGTGDSGYTF	TGTGCCAGCAGCCAAGGGACAGGGGATTCGGGCTACACCTTC
TRBJ2-7	TRBV28	TRBD2	.	CASEFAGGSYEQYF	TGTGCCAGCGAGTTTGCGGGGGGGTCCTACGAGCAGTACTTC
TRBJ1-2	TRBV7-9	.	few	CASSITLGRNYGYTF	TGTGCCAGCAGCATAACACTGGGGCGGAACTATGGCTACACCTTC
TRBJ1-2	TRBV29-1	TRBD1	.	CSVAGTGYGYTF	TGCAGCGTTGCCGGGACAGGGTATGGCTACACCTTC
TRBJ2-6	TRBV27	.	few	CASSRRSGANVLTF	TGTGCCAGCAGTCGTCGGTCTGGGGCCAACGTCCTGACTTTC
TRBJ2-7	TRBV5-6	TRBD2	few	CASSTLAGGDEQYF	TGTGCCAGCAGCACACTAGCGGGAGGCGACGAGCAGTACTTC
TRBJ1-2	TRBV19	TRBD1	.	CASSNQGVGGYTF	TGTGCCAGTAGTAACCAGGGGGTAGGTGGCTACACCTTC
TRBJ2-3	TRBV9	.	few	CASSARQRYTQYF	TGTGCCAGCAGCGCACGACAGAGGTATACGCAGTATTTT
TRBJ1-2	TRBV21-1	.	few	CASSKEEGGLVLGYTF	TGTGCCAGCAGCAAAGAAGAGGGGGGGCTAGTGCTTGGCTACACCTTC
TRBJ2-1	TRBV30	.	.	CAWSRGGNEQFF	TGTGCCTGGAGTAGGGGAGGAAATGAGCAGTTCTTC
TRBJ2-5	TRBV6-1	.	.	CAGGDSQETQYF	TGTGCCGGAGGGGACAGTCAAGAGACCCAGTACTTC
TRBJ1-1	TRBV27	TRBD1	few	CASSNYRGNTEAFF	TGTGCCAGCAGTAATTACAGGGGTAACACTGAAGCTTTCTTT
TRBJ1-1	TRBV30	TRBD1	.	CAWSGDRGGTEAFF	TGTGCCTGGAGTGGGGACAGGGGTGGCACTGAAGCTTTCTTT
TRBJ1-2	TRBV6-1	TRBD1	.	CASGRQGYGYTF	TGTGCCAGCGGAAGACAGGGATATGGCTACACCTTC
TRBJ2-4	TRBV30	.	.	CAWSVSTQNIQYF	TGTGCCTGGAGTGTGTCAACTCAAAACATTCAGTACTTC
TRBJ2-7	TRBV30	TRBD2	.	CAWGTSGPWGQYF	TGTGCCTGGGGGACTAGCGGTCCCTGGGGGCAGTACTTC
TRBJ2-2	TRBV4-1	.	few	CASSQSGQRTNTGELFF	TGCGCCAGCAGCCAATCCGGACAACGAACGAACACCGGGGAGCTGTTTTTT
TRBJ2-2	TRBV14	TRBD2	few	CASSHSGTSGTGELFF	TGTGCCAGCAGCCATTCCGGGACTAGCGGCACCGGGGAGCTGTTTTTT
TRBJ2-1	TRBV9	.	few	CASSSTTNRAAEQFF	TGTGCCAGCAGCTCAACAACTAACAGGGCTGCTGAGCAGTTCTTC
TRBJ2-3	TRBV5-4	TRBD2	few	CASSSGLAVATDTQYF	TGTGCCAGCAGCTCTGGACTAGCGGTCGCCACAGATACGCAGTATTTT
TRBJ1-2	TRBV29-1	TRBD1	.	CSVGQDSGYTF	TGCAGCGTGGGACAGGACAGTGGCTACACCTTC
TRBJ1-2	TRBV5-1	TRBD1	.	CASSLDVGQSNGYTF	TGCGCCAGCAGCTTGGATGTGGGACAGTCCAATGGCTACACCTTC
TRBJ2-3	TRBV19	.	few	CASSRLEQSANTQYF	TGTGCCAGTAGTAGACTAGAGCAGAGTGCGAATACGCAGTATTTT
TRBJ1-2	TRBV30	.	few	CAWSDTGPRGYTF	TGTGCCTGGAGTGATACAGGGCCGCGTGGCTACACCTTC
TRBJ2-5	TRBV5-1	TRBD2	.	CASSNLAGGQETQYF	TGCGCCAGCAGCAACTTAGCGGGAGGGCAAGAGACCCAGTACTTC
TRBJ1-1	TRBV30	TRBD1	few	CAWGTGGRTEAFF	TGTGCCTGGGGGACAGGGGGGAGGACTGAAGCTTTCTTT
TRBJ1-1	TRBV29-1	.	.	CSVEGPSRGEAFF	TGCAGCGTTGAAGGCCCTTCGCGGGGGGAAGCTTTCTTT
TRBJ1-1	TRBV2	.	few	CASSEGAFAAAFF	TGTGCCAGCAGTGAAGGGGCCTTTGCTGCAGCTTTCTTT
TRBJ2-5	TRBV30	TRBD1	few	CAWSVLPGQGVAQYF	TGTGCCTGGAGTGTACTTCCGGGACAGGGGGTAGCCCAGTACTTC
TRBJ2-2	TRBV7-3	.	few	CASSASTGELFF	TGTGCCAGCAGTGCCAGTACCGGGGAGCTGTTTTTT
TRBJ1-1	TRBV30	.	.	CAWMWLNTEAFF	TGTGCCTGGATGTGGCTTAACACTGAAGCTTTCTTT
TRBJ1-1	TRBV30	TRBD1	once	CAWSKGTGVEAFF	TGTGCCTGGAGTAAAGGCACAGGGGTAGAAGCTTTCTTT
TRBJ2-1	TRBV5-1	TRBD1	few	CASSLGDRYNEQFF	TGCGCCAGCAGCTTAGGGGACAGATACAATGAGCAGTTCTTC
TRBJ1-1	TRBV28	.	few	CASRPPVSGNTEAFF	TGTGCCAGCAGACCCCCGGTCTCAGGGAACACTGAAGCTTTCTTT
TRBJ2-6	TRBV30	.	few	CAGDTSGANVLTF	TGTGCCGGGGACACCTCTGGGGCCAACGTCCTGACTTTC